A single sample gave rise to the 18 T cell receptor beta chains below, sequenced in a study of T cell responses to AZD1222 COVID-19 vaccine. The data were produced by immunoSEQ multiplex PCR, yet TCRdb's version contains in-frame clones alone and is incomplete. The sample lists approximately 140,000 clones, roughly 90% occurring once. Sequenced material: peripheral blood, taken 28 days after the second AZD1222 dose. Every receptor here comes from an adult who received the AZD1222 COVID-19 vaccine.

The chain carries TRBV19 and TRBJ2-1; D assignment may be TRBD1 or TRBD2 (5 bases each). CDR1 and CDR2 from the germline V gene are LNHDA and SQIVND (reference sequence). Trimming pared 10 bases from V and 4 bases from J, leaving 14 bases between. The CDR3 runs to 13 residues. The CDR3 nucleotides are TGTGCCACCTCCGGGACGCCTTACAATGAGCAGTTCTTC. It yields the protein CATSGTPYNEQFF.

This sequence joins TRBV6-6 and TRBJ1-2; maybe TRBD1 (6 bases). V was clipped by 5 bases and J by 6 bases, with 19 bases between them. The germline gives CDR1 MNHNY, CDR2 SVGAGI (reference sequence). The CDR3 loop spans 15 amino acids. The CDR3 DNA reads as TGTGCCAGCAGTCCGGTGGGGACACCGCCCCATGGCTACACCTTC. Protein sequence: CASSPVGTPPHGYTF.

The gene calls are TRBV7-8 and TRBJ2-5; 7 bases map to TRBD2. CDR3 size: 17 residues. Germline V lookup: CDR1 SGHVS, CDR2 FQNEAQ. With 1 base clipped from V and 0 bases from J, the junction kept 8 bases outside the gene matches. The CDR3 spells CASSLDYSLADQETQYF. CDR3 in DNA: TGTGCCAGCAGCTTAGACTACAGTCTAGCGGACCAAGAGACCCAGTACTTC.

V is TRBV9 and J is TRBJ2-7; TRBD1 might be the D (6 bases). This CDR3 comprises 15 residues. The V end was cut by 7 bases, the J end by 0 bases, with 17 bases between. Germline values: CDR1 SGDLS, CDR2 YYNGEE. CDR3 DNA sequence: TGTGCCAGCGGGGGCATAGGGGGTCTCTCCTACGAGCAGTACTTC. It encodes CASGGIGGLSYEQYF.

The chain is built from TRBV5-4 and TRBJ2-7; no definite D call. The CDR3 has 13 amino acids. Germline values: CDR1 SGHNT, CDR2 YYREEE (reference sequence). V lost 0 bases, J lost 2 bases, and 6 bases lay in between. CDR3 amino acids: CASSLDRPYEQYF. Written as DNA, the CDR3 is TGTGCCAGCAGCTTGGACCGACCCTACGAGCAGTACTTC.

In DNA form, the CDR3 reads TGTGCCAGCAGCTCCCCCCGGACTAGCGTAGCCTACGAGCAGTACTTC. Protein: CASSSPRTSVAYEQYF. The chain joins TRBV11-2 to TRBJ2-7; 9 positions agree with TRBD2. This CDR3 region has 16 residues. The J segment lost 2 bases and the V segment lost 4 bases, leaving 9 bases of the junction unmatched. The germline V gene has CDR1 SGHAT and CDR2 FQNNGV.

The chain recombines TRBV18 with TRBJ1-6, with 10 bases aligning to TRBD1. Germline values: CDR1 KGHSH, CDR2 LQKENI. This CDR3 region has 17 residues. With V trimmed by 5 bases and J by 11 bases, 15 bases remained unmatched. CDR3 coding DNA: TGTGCCAGCTCAGCGACTAGGGGACAGGGGATCCCAACACCCCTCCACTTT. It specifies CASSATRGQGIPTPLHF. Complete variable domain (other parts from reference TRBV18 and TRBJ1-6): NAGVMQNPRHLVRRRGQEARLRCSPMKGHSHVYWYRQLPEEGLKFMVYLQKENIIDESGMPKERFSAEFPKEGPSILRIQQVVRGDSAAYFCASSATRGQGIPTPLHFGNGTRLTVT.

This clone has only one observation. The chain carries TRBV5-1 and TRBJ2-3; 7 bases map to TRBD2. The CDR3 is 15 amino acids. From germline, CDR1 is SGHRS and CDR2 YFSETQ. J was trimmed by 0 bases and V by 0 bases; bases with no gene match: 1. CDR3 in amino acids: CASSLGSGSTDTQYF. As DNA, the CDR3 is TGCGCCAGCAGCTTGGGTAGCGGGAGCACAGATACGCAGTATTTT.

The CDR3 loop reads CASSFVLPRGTTGELFF. For the CDR3, the DNA is TGTGCCAGCAGTTTTGTTCTTCCCAGGGGGACCACCGGGGAGCTGTTTTTT. This chain connects TRBV28 to TRBJ2-2, with 7 bases fitting TRBD1. The J segment lost 4 bases and the V segment lost 3 bases, leaving 11 bases of the junction unmatched. Germline assignment: CDR1 MDHEN and CDR2 SYDVKM. This CDR3 spans 17 amino acids.

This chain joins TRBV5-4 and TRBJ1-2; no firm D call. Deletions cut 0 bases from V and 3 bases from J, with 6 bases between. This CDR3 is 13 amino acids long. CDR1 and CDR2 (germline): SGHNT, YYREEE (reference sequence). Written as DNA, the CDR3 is TGTGCCAGCAGCTTGGGAAGCGACTATGGCTACACCTTC. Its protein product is CASSLGSDYGYTF.

CDR3 amino acids: CASSPGTSGSFYEQYF. The DNA of the CDR3 is TGCGCCAGCAGCCCAGGGACTAGCGGGAGTTTCTACGAGCAGTACTTC. The V gene is TRBV5-1, the J gene TRBJ2-7, with TRBD2 identical over 14 bases. With V trimmed by 4 bases and J by 3 bases, 6 bases remained unmatched. Looked up from germline, CDR1 is SGHRS and CDR2 is YFSETQ. CDR3 size: 16 residues.

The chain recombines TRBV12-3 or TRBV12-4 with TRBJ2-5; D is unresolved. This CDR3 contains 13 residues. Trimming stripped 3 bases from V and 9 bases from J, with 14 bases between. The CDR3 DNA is TGTGCCAGCAGTTTTGCTGTCAGTGAGGCCCAGTACTTC. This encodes CASSFAVSEAQYF.

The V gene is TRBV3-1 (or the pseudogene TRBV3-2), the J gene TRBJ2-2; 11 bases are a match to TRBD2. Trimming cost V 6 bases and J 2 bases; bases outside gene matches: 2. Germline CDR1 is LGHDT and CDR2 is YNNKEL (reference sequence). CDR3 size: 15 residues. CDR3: CASRLAGANTGELFF. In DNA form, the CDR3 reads TGTGCCAGCAGACTAGCGGGAGCCAACACCGGGGAGCTGTTTTTT.

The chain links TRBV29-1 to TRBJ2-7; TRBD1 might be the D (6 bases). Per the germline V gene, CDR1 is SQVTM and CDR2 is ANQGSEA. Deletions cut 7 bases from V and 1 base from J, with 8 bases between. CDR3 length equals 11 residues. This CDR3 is CSGQVSYEQYF. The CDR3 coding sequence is TGCAGCGGACAGGTATCCTACGAGCAGTACTTC.

CDR3: CATQGQANQPQHF. The CDR3 region has the DNA TGTGCCACGCAGGGTCAGGCCAATCAGCCCCAGCATTTT. The chain carries TRBV15 and TRBJ1-5; tentative D call: TRBD1 (5 bases). In germline, CDR1 is LNHNV, CDR2 YYDKDF (reference sequence). The CDR3 length is 13 residues. The germline V and J ends were trimmed by 9 bases and 3 bases, with 12 bases remaining between them.

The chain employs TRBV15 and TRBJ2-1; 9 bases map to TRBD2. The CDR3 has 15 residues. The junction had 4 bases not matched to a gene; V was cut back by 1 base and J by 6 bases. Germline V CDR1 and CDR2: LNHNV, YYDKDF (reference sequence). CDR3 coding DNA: TGTGCCACCAGCAGAGGAGGACTAGCGACCAATGAGCAGTTCTTC. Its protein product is CATSRGGLATNEQFF.

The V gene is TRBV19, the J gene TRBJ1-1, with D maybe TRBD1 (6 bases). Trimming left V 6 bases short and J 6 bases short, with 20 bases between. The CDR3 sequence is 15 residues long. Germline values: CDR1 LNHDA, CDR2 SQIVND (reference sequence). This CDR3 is CASRGWQGKIPEAFF. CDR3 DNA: TGTGCCAGTAGGGGGTGGCAGGGGAAAATTCCTGAAGCTTTCTTT.

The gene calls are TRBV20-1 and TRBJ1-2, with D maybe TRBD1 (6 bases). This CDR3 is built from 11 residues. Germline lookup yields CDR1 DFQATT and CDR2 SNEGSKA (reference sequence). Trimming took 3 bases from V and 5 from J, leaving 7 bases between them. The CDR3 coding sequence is TGCAGTGCTAGGACAGGATATGGCTACACCTTC. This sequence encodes CSARTGYGYTF.